A single sample is the source of the 18 T cell receptor beta chains below, sequenced in a study of T cell repertoires in cytomegalovirus infection. TCRdb used MiXCR to reprocess the reads, holding one entry per CDR3 protein. Counted here are a few hundred thousand distinct CDR3 sequences, about 39% occurring once; the ten biggest clones make up 48%. These receptors are not linked to any known antigen. This specimen was cultured PBMCs, taken from culture after CMV antigen stimulation. Every receptor here comes from a human donor in good health (CMV status not recorded). Some clones in this sample may be carry-over from other donors' samples.

The gene calls are TRBV6-8 and TRBJ1-2; 9 bases are a match to TRBD1. The CDR3 spans 13 residues. Trimming took 5 bases from V and 7 from J; bases not matched to a gene: 5. Germline V gene sequence: CDR1 MNHGY, CDR2 SAAAGT. The CDR3 here is CASSRGQGRGYTF. The CDR3 DNA sequence: TGTGCCAGCAGTAGAGGACAGGGGCGTGGCTACACCTTC.

This clonotype appeared a few times. The chain has TRBV7-9 and TRBJ1-1; 8 nucleotides match TRBD1. The CDR3 is 18 amino acids. Trimming took 4 bases from V and 1 from J; bases not matched to a gene: 14. Germline values: CDR1 SEHNR, CDR2 FQNEAQ (reference sequence). The CDR3 spells CASSSRTGTRNGNTEAFF. CDR3 DNA sequence: TGTGCCAGCAGCTCGAGGACAGGGACAAGGAATGGGAACACTGAAGCTTTCTTT.

This clonotype was seen many times. The V call is TRBV7-4, the J call TRBJ1-6; 8 bases are shared with TRBD1. This CDR3 is 18 amino acids long. The J segment lost 7 bases and the V segment lost 11 bases, leaving 22 bases of the junction unmatched. Germline CDR1 is SGHVT and CDR2 is SQSDAQ. The CDR3 sequence: CARHGQGECLSGNSPLHF. The DNA for the CDR3 is TGTGCCCGCCATGGACAGGGAGAGTGTCTATCGGGGAATTCACCCCTCCACTTT.

CDR3 in amino acids: CASSLCGCGGDDSYNEQFF. The CDR3 region has the DNA TGTGCCAGCAGCTTGTGTGGTTGCGGGGGGGATGACTCCTACAATGAGCAGTTCTTC. The chain combines TRBV5-5 with TRBJ2-1; TRBD2 aligns across 9 bases. CDR3 length: 19 amino acids. With 1 base clipped from V and 0 bases from J, the junction kept 11 bases outside the gene matches. The germline CDR1 and CDR2 sequences are SGHKS and YYEKEE (reference sequence). Supplemented by reference TRBV5-5 and TRBJ2-1, the full variable domain reads DAGVTQSPTHLIKTRGQQVTLRCSPISGHKSVSWYQQVLGQGPQFIFQYYEKEERGRGNFPDRFSARQFPNYSSELNVNALLLGDSALYLCASSLCGCGGDDSYNEQFFGPGTRLTVL.

Many counts were recorded for this clonotype. The rearrangement joins TRBV7-2 to TRBJ2-1; D remains ambiguous. The CDR3 covers 15 residues. V dropped 0 bases and J dropped 1 base, with 7 bases sitting between them. CDR1 and CDR2 from the germline V gene are SGHTA and FQGNSA. CDR3 residues: CASSLAFGSYNEQFF. Written as DNA, the CDR3 is TGTGCCAGCAGCTTAGCGTTCGGGTCCTACAATGAGCAGTTCTTC.

This clonotype has just a few counts. This chain connects TRBV7-2 to TRBJ2-4; tentative D call: TRBD2 (5 bases). Looked up from germline, CDR1 is SGHTA and CDR2 is FQGNSA. With 5 bases removed from V and 6 bases from J, the gap between germline ends came to 17 bases. This CDR3 contains 15 residues. The CDR3 nucleotides are TGTGCCAGCAGCCAGGACTCCCCGGTGGCAAACATTCAGTACTTC. Protein product: CASSQDSPVANIQYF.

The V gene is TRBV7-8, the J gene TRBJ2-3; D is possibly TRBD1 or TRBD2 (6 bases each). The CDR3 totals 17 residues. V dropped 3 bases and J dropped 3 bases, with 19 bases sitting between them. Germline lookup yields CDR1 SGHVS and CDR2 FQNEAQ. The DNA of the CDR3 is TGTGCCAGCAGCTTTGGGGGTTGGGGGGCTCGAACAGATACGCAGTATTTT. It is translated as CASSFGGWGARTDTQYF. The complete variable domain, with remaining parts taken from reference TRBV7-8 and TRBJ2-3, reads GAGVSQSPRYKVAKRGQDVALRCDPISGHVSLFWYQQALGQGPEFLTYFQNEAQLDKSGLPSDRFFAERPEGSVSTLKIQRTQQEDSAVYLCASSFGGWGARTDTQYFGPGTRLTVL.

The rearrangement uses TRBV12-3 or TRBV12-4 and TRBJ2-2; D is unclear. Trimming pared 5 bases from V and 6 bases from J, leaving 10 bases between. CDR3 length: 13 residues. CDR3 amino acids: CASSGPLAGELFF. CDR3 sequence (DNA): TGTGCCAGCAGTGGCCCCCTGGCCGGGGAGCTGTTTTTT.

Many counts were recorded for this clonotype. This chain uses TRBV7-2 with TRBJ1-5; 8 positions agree with TRBD1. The CDR3 has 16 amino acids. V was pared by 5 bases and J by 5 bases, with 11 bases of the junction left unmatched. Germline loops: CDR1 SGHTA, CDR2 FQGNSA. The CDR3 bases are TGTGCCAGCAGCCCGACCCCGACAGGGGTGGATCAGCCCCAGCATTTT. Its protein product is CASSPTPTGVDQPQHF. The complete variable domain, with remaining parts taken from reference TRBV7-2 and TRBJ1-5, reads GAGVSQSPSNKVTEKGKDVELRCDPISGHTALYWYRQSLGQGLEFLIYFQGNSAPDKSGLPSDRFSAERTGGSVSTLTIQRTQQEDSAVYLCASSPTPTGVDQPQHFGDGTRLSIL.

This rearrangement joins TRBV7-8 to TRBJ2-4, with unresolved D. V was clipped by 5 bases and J by 13 bases, with 24 bases between them. Germline V lookup: CDR1 SGHVS, CDR2 FQNEAQ. There are 15 residues in the CDR3. The CDR3 spells CASSPLRVRSAWQYF. The CDR3 nucleotides read TGTGCCAGCAGCCCACTCCGGGTCAGAAGCGCTTGGCAGTACTTC. Supplemented by reference TRBV7-8 and TRBJ2-4, the full variable domain reads GAGVSQSPRYKVAKRGQDVALRCDPISGHVSLFWYQQALGQGPEFLTYFQNEAQLDKSGLPSDRFFAERPEGSVSTLKIQRTQQEDSAVYLCASSPLRVRSAWQYFGAGTRLSVL.

V usage is TRBV3-1 and J usage is TRBJ1-1; tentative D call: TRBD1 (5 bases). The germline CDR1 and CDR2 sequences are LGHDT and YNNKEL (reference sequence). This CDR3 has 13 residues. Trimming cost V 3 bases and J 4 bases, with 9 bases left between them. CDR3 DNA: TGTGCCAGCAGCCATACAGGATCCACTGAAGCTTTCTTT. Translation: CASSHTGSTEAFF.

The chain carries TRBV7-2 and TRBJ1-3; 7 bases map to TRBD1. V dropped 5 bases and J dropped 6; count of bases not matched to a gene: 7. CDR3 size: 14 residues. Germline CDR1 and CDR2: SGHTA and FQGNSA. CDR3 sequence: CASSVPGQLNTIYF. CDR3 DNA sequence: TGTGCCAGCAGCGTACCGGGACAGCTAAACACCATATATTTT.

CDR3 in DNA: TGTGCCAGCAGTCGACAGGGAAGTAATTCACCCCTCCACTTT. Amino acid sequence: CASSRQGSNSPLHF. The chain links TRBV6-5 to TRBJ1-6; 7 nucleotides line up with TRBD1. Trimming at V came to 5 bases and at J to 6 bases, leaving 4 bases not matched to a gene. The length of the CDR3 is 14 residues. Germline CDR1 and CDR2: MNHEY and SVGAGI.

The V and J genes are TRBV3-1 and TRBJ2-1, with unresolved D. CDR1 and CDR2 (germline): LGHDT, YNNKEL (reference sequence). Trimming cost V 1 base and J 9 bases, with 4 bases left between them. The CDR3 contains 11 residues. In DNA, the CDR3 is TGTGCCAGCAGCCAAGTGGGTGAGCAGTTCTTC. Translated, it gives CASSQVGEQFF.

J is TRBJ2-3 and V is TRBV7-8; 9 bases are a match to TRBD2. The CDR3 runs to 13 residues. V shed 10 bases and J 8 bases; nucleotides not matched to a gene: 10. Germline-derived CDR1 and CDR2 are SGHVS and FQNEAQ. The CDR3: CATARSSGSTQYF. CDR3 nucleotides: TGTGCCACCGCCCGGAGTAGCGGGAGTACGCAGTATTTT.

This clonotype has only a few counts. The rearrangement links TRBV7-2 to TRBJ1-1; perhaps TRBD1 as D (5 bases). The germline V gene encodes CDR1 SGHTA and CDR2 FQGNSA. V was cut by 2 bases and J by 1 base, with 8 bases left in between. The CDR3 spans 14 residues. Here the CDR3 DNA reads TGTGCCAGCAGCTTAACGGGACGGAACACTGAAGCTTTCTTT. This gives the protein CASSLTGRNTEAFF.

The J gene is TRBJ2-4, the V gene TRBV7-2; 11 positions agree with TRBD1. V was pared by 8 bases and J by 6 bases, with 6 bases of the junction left unmatched. This CDR3 region has 14 residues. Germline V gene data show CDR1 as SGHTA and CDR2 as FQGNSA. Written as DNA, the CDR3 is TGTGCCAGCTCATCGGACAGGGGGCGAAACATTCAGTACTTC. Its protein is CASSSDRGRNIQYF.

The CDR3 reads CASSPLENSNQPQHF. Here the CDR3 DNA reads TGTGCCAGCAGTCCCCTCGAGAATAGCAATCAGCCCCAGCATTTT. The rearrangement uses TRBV6-2 or TRBV6-3 and TRBJ1-5; D is uncertain. Germline V lookup: CDR1 MNHEY, CDR2 SVGEGT. Trimming cost V 5 bases and J 0 bases, with 11 bases left between them. This CDR3 has 15 amino acids.